Shown below are 18 T cell receptor beta chains from a single sample sequenced in a study of cytotoxic CD8 clonotypes in ibrutinib-treated CLL (dated by TCRdb to about 2021). The sample's time point label, decoded: roughly 25 months on ibrutinib. To prepare the library, the immunoSEQ multiplex PCR assay was applied. TCRdb mirrors the immuneACCESS table, restricted to in-frame sequences. Some clones are absent from its copies; in checked studies, under half trace to an unresolved V gene, and the reason for the others is unknown. A total of approximately 200,000 clones appear in this sample, around 70% of them only once. 13% of the sample rests with the top ten. The sample here was PBMCs, taken after 24 months of ibrutinib treatment. These receptor sequences come from a human donor with chronic lymphocytic leukemia.

This chain joins TRBV7-6 and TRBJ2-1, with unresolved D. The germline V and J ends were trimmed by 1 base and 5 bases, with 6 bases remaining between them. The CDR3 consists of 13 residues. Germline CDR1 SGHVS, CDR2 FNYEAQ. CDR3 protein: CASSLVLNNEQFF. CDR3 DNA sequence: TGTGCCAGCAGCTTAGTGTTAAACAATGAGCAGTTCTTC.

CDR3 sequence reads: CASSASSTDTQYF. In DNA, the CDR3 is TGTGCCAGCAGCGCTAGTAGCACAGATACGCAGTATTTT. The V and J genes are TRBV9 and TRBJ2-3; D gene uncertain. Germline assignment: CDR1 SGDLS and CDR2 YYNGEE. Trimming shortened V by 3 bases and J by 0 bases, and 5 bases separated the two germline ends. The CDR3 is 13 amino acids.

This clone came up a few times. The V and J genes are TRBV7-6 and TRBJ2-2; the D is unclear. Germline V CDR1 and CDR2: SGHVS, FNYEAQ. V lost 4 bases to trimming and J lost 2 bases, with 8 bases between them. This CDR3 has 14 residues. CDR3 sequence: CASSSGLNTGELFF. The DNA of the CDR3 is TGTGCCAGCAGCTCCGGGCTCAACACCGGGGAGCTGTTTTTT.

The chain combines TRBV9 with TRBJ1-3; possibly TRBD1 for D (5 bases). CDR1 is SGDLS, CDR2 YYNGEE, per germline. The ends were cut back, 0 bases at V and 2 bases at J, with 21 bases in the middle. This CDR3 contains 19 residues. The CDR3 protein is CASSVVAVTAGGPGNTIYF. The CDR3 DNA reads as TGTGCCAGCAGCGTAGTGGCGGTAACGGCTGGGGGTCCTGGAAACACCATATATTTT. Drawing the rest from reference TRBV9 and TRBJ1-3, the complete variable domain is DSGVTQTPKHLITATGQRVTLRCSPRSGDLSVYWYQQSLDQGLQFLIQYYNGEERAKGNILERFSAQQFPDLHSELNLSSLELGDSALYFCASSVVAVTAGGPGNTIYFGEGSWLTVV.

V and J are TRBV5-1 and TRBJ2-7, with D uncertain. The CDR3 is 16 amino acids. Germline V gene sequence: CDR1 SGHRS, CDR2 YFSETQ. Trimming stripped 0 bases from V and 0 bases from J, with 13 bases between. Here the CDR3 reads CASSLGAGGSSYEQYF. CDR3 bases: TGCGCCAGCAGCTTGGGGGCCGGCGGAAGCTCCTACGAGCAGTACTTC. The whole variable domain, filled in from reference TRBV5-1 and TRBJ2-7, reads KAGVTQTPRYLIKTRGQQVTLSCSPISGHRSVSWYQQTPGQGLQFLFEYFSETQRNKGNFPGRFSGRQFSNSRSEMNVSTLELGDSALYLCASSLGAGGSSYEQYFGPGTRLTVT.

The J gene is TRBJ2-1, the V gene TRBV19, with D perhaps TRBD2 (5 bases). Germline V CDR1 and CDR2: LNHDA, SQIVND (reference sequence). Trimming pared 6 bases from V and 9 bases from J, leaving 9 bases between. This CDR3 region has 11 residues. For the CDR3, the DNA is TGTGCCAGTAGGATGAGGGCTGAGCAGTTCTTC. This gives the protein CASRMRAEQFF. The whole variable domain, remainder taken from reference TRBV19 and TRBJ2-1, is DGGITQSPKYLFRKEGQNVTLSCEQNLNHDAMYWYRQDPGQGLRLIYYSQIVNDFQKGDIAEGYSVSREKKESFPLTVTSAQKNPTAFYLCASRMRAEQFFGPGTRLTVL.

The chain links TRBV5-1 to TRBJ2-7; 8 nucleotides match TRBD2. V dropped 5 bases and J dropped 4; count of bases not matched to a gene: 11. This CDR3 is 15 amino acids long. Germline V gives CDR1 SGHRS, CDR2 YFSETQ. CDR3 coding DNA: TGCGCCAGCAGACCCGGACTAGCTCGACCTTACGAGCAGTACTTC. It specifies CASRPGLARPYEQYF. The complete variable domain, with remaining parts taken from reference TRBV5-1 and TRBJ2-7, reads KAGVTQTPRYLIKTRGQQVTLSCSPISGHRSVSWYQQTPGQGLQFLFEYFSETQRNKGNFPGRFSGRQFSNSRSEMNVSTLELGDSALYLCASRPGLARPYEQYFGPGTRLTVT.

V is TRBV19 and J is TRBJ1-3, with 8 bases matching TRBD1. Germline V CDR1 and CDR2: LNHDA, SQIVND (reference sequence). The CDR3 contains 17 residues. J gave up 3 bases and V 6 bases, and 13 bases lay outside the gene matches. The CDR3 region is CASSPTRTGTNGNTIYF. The CDR3 region has the DNA TGTGCCAGTAGCCCGACTAGGACAGGGACCAATGGAAACACCATATATTTT.

The table lists this clone with a few counts. The CDR3 nucleotides read TGTGCCAGCAGCTTACTGGCAGTCTACAATGAGCAGTTCTTC. It translates to CASSLLAVYNEQFF. The chain is built from TRBV7-2 and TRBJ2-1, with D unresolved. The CDR3 consists of 14 residues. CDR1 SGHTA and CDR2 FQGNSA come from the germline V gene. Trimming took 2 bases from V and 3 from J, leaving 8 bases between them.

This clone was seen more than once but under ten times. The J gene is TRBJ1-2, the V gene TRBV2, with D possibly matching TRBD1 (6 bases). The germline CDR1 and CDR2 sequences are SNHLY and FYNNEI. This CDR3 is 13 amino acids long. V was cut by 9 bases and J by 5 bases, with 16 bases left in between. The CDR3 loop reads CASRTGRPYGYTF. The CDR3 DNA follows: TGTGCCAGTAGAACAGGGAGGCCATATGGCTACACCTTC.

This chain uses TRBV13 with TRBJ2-7; 10 bases line up with TRBD2. Trimming cost V 2 bases and J 6 bases; bases outside gene matches: 10. This CDR3 has 16 residues. CDR1 and CDR2 from the germline V gene are PRHDT and FYEKMQ (reference sequence). The CDR3 loop is CASSLNAGLAASEQYF. CDR3 DNA: TGTGCCAGCAGCTTAAATGCCGGACTAGCGGCCTCCGAGCAGTACTTC.

The gene calls are TRBV28 and TRBJ1-1, with 7 positions matching TRBD1. J gave up 2 bases and V 5 bases, and 2 bases lay outside the gene matches. This CDR3 comprises 13 residues. Germline CDR1 and CDR2: MDHEN and SYDVKM. CDR3 sequence reads: CASSGTANTEAFF. In DNA, the CDR3 is TGTGCCAGCAGTGGGACAGCTAACACTGAAGCTTTCTTT.

This rearrangement joins TRBV6-1 to TRBJ2-1, with D hard to call. V was pared by 11 bases and J by 9 bases, with 23 bases between. The CDR3 contains 14 residues. Germline V gives CDR1 MNHNS, CDR2 SASEGT. CDR3 protein: CACFLTFSIIEQFF. The CDR3 bases are TGTGCCTGCTTTCTGACATTTTCTATTATTGAGCAGTTCTTC.

The gene calls are TRBV19 and TRBJ2-7; D possibly matches TRBD1 or TRBD2 (5 bases each). In germline, CDR1 is LNHDA, CDR2 SQIVND (reference sequence). V was pared by 3 bases and J by 3 bases, with 9 bases between. The CDR3 is made up of 13 amino acids. DNA of the CDR3: TGTGCCAGTAGTATGGGACGGATCTACGAGCAGTACTTC. It codes for CASSMGRIYEQYF.

This chain connects TRBV7-6 to TRBJ1-2, with D perhaps matching TRBD1 (6 bases). The CDR3 contains 14 residues. Germline CDR1 is SGHVS and CDR2 is FNYEAQ. The V gene lost 5 bases and the J gene lost 1 base, with 11 bases spanning the gap. The chain's CDR3 is CASSPVQGNYGYTF. The CDR3 nucleotides read TGTGCCAGCAGCCCCGTACAGGGTAACTATGGCTACACCTTC.

The genes are TRBV7-2 and TRBJ1-2; no definite D call. CDR3 length equals 13 residues. In germline, CDR1 is SGHTA, CDR2 FQGNSA. The V end lost 5 bases, the J end lost 0 bases, and 7 bases lay between the germline ends. This CDR3 reads CASSPRPNYGYTF. CDR3 bases: TGTGCCAGCAGCCCTCGGCCTAACTATGGCTACACCTTC.

The chain uses TRBV7-2 and TRBJ1-5; D gene ambiguous. Trimming took off 1 base at V and 0 bases at J, with 4 bases between the two ends. The CDR3 covers 14 residues. CDR1 SGHTA and CDR2 FQGNSA come from the germline V gene. In nucleotides, the CDR3 is TGTGCCAGCAGCTTAGTGTATAGCAATCAGCCCCAGCATTTT. Translating gives CASSLVYSNQPQHF.

V gene TRBV5-1 combines with J gene TRBJ2-7; D possibly corresponds to TRBD2 (6 bases). Germline V lookup: CDR1 SGHRS, CDR2 YFSETQ. Between the trimmed V and J ends, which lost 0 bases and 1 base, there was a span of 8 bases. There are 14 residues in the CDR3. This chain's CDR3 is CASSLDSGSYEQYF. CDR3 nucleotide sequence: TGCGCCAGCAGCTTGGATAGCGGATCCTACGAGCAGTACTTC. The full variable domain, its missing parts supplied by reference TRBV5-1 and TRBJ2-7, is KAGVTQTPRYLIKTRGQQVTLSCSPISGHRSVSWYQQTPGQGLQFLFEYFSETQRNKGNFPGRFSGRQFSNSRSEMNVSTLELGDSALYLCASSLDSGSYEQYFGPGTRLTVT.